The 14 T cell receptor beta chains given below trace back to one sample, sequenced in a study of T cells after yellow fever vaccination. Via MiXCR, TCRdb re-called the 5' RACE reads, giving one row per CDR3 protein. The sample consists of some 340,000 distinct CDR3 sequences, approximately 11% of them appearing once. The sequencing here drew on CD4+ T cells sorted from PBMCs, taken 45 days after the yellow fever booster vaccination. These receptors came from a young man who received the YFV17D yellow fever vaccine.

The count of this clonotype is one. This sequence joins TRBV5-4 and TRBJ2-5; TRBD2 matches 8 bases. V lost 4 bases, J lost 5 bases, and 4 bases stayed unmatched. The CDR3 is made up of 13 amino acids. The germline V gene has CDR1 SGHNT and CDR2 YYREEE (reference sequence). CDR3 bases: TGTGCCAGCAGCCGCCCGGGAGGGGAGACCCAGTACTTC. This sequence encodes CASSRPGGETQYF.

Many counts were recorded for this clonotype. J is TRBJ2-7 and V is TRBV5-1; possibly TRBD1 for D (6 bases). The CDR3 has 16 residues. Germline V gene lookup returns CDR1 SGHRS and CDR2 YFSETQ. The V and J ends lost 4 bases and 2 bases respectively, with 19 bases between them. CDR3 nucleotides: TGCGCCAGCAGCATGAACATCCCCACAGGGACCTACGAGCAGTACTTC. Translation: CASSMNIPTGTYEQYF.

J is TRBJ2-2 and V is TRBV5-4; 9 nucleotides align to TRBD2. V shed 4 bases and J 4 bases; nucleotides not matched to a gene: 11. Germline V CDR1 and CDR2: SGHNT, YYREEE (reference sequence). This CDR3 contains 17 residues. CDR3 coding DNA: TGTGCCAGCAGCCTTAGCGGGGGCGCCCGGCGCACCGGGGAGCTGTTTTTT. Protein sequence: CASSLSGGARRTGELFF.

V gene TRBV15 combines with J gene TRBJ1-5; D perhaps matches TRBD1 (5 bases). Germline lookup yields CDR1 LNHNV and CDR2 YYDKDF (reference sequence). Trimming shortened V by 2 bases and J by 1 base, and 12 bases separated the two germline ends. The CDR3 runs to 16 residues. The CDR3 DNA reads TGTGCCACCAGCAGACGTACGGGGCAGAGCAATCAGCCCCAGCATTTT. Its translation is CATSRRTGQSNQPQHF.

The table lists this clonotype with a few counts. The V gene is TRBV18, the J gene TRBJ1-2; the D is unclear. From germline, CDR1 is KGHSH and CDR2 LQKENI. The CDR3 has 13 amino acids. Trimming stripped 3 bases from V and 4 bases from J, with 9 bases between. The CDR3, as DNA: TGTGCCAGCTCACCTGATCCCGTCTATGGCTACACCTTC. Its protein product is CASSPDPVYGYTF.

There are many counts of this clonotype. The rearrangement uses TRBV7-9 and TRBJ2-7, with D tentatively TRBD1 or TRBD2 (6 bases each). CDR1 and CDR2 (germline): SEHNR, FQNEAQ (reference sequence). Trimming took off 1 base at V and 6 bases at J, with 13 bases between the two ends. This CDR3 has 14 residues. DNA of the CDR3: TGTGCCAGCAGCTTAGGATCGGGGGCGCTCGAGCAGTACTTC. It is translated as CASSLGSGALEQYF.

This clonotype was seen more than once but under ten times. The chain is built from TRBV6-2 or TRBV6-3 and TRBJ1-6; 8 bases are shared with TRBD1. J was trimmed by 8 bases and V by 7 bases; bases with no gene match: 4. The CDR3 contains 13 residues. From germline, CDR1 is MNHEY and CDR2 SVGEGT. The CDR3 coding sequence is TGTGCCAGCACGCAGGGGGCATATTCACCCCTCCACTTT. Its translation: CASTQGAYSPLHF.

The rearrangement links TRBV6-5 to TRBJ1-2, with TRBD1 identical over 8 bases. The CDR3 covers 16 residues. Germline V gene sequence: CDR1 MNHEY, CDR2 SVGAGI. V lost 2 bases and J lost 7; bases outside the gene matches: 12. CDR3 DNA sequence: TGTGCCAGCAGTTACGGGCCCGGACAGGGCGCGGGTGGCTACACCTTC. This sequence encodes CASSYGPGQGAGGYTF.

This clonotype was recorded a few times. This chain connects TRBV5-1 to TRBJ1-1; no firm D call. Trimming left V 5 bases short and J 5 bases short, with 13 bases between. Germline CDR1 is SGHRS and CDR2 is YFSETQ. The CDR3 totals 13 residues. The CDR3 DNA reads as TGCGCCAGCAGAGCGGGGATTGGGACTGAAGCTTTCTTT. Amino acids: CASRAGIGTEAFF.

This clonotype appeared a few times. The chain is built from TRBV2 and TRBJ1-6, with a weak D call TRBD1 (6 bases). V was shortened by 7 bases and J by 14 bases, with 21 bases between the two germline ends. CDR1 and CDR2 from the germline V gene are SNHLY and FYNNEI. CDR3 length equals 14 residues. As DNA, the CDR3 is TGTGCCAGCACAGGGGACGTGCTGAGAGTGGCCCTCCACTTT. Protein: CASTGDVLRVALHF.

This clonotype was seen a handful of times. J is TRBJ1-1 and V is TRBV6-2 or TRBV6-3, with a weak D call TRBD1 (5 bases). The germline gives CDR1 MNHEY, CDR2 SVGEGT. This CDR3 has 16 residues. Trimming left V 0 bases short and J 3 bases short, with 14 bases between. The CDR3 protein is CASSYSGRRYYTEAFF. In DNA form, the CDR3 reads TGTGCCAGCAGTTACTCGGGACGGCGTTATTACACTGAAGCTTTCTTT.

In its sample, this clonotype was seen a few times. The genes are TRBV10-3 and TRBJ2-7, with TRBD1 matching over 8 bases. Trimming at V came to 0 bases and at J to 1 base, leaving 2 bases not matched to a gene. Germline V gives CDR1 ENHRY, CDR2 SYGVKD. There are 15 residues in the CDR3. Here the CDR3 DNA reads TGTGCCATCAGTGAGTCGGGGACAGGATCCTACGAGCAGTACGTC. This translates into CAISESGTGSYEQYV.

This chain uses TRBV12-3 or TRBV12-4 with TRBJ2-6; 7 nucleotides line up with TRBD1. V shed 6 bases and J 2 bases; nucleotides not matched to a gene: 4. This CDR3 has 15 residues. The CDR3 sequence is CASSRGGTGANVLTF. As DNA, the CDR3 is TGTGCCAGCAGCCGAGGGGGCACTGGGGCCAACGTCCTGACTTTC.

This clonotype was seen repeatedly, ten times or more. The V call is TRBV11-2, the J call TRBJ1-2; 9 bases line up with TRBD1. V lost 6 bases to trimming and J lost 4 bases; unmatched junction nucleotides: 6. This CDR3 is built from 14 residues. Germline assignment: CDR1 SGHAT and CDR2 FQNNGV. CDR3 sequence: CASRNTGGGYGYTF. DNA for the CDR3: TGTGCCAGCAGGAATACAGGGGGCGGCTATGGCTACACCTTC.